These 27 T cell receptor beta chains were all obtained from the same sample, sequenced in a study of cytomegalovirus exposure and HLA in healthy donors. This PCR relied on a set of 60 Vbeta primers and 13 Jbeta primers. Measured with immunoSEQ multiplex PCR; TCRdb has only the in-frame clones, and not every one. The table shows roughly 70,000 clones, with 75% occurring only once. Sequencing was carried out using PBMCs. Every receptor here comes from a man between 65 and 80 years old in good health and CMV-seronegative.

The CDR3 sequence: CASTLGGTKSYEQYF. As DNA, the CDR3 is TGTGCCAGCACTCTCGGGGGGACTAAGTCCTACGAGCAGTACTTC. The chain links TRBV2 to TRBJ2-7; 7 bases are a match to TRBD2. The germline gives CDR1 SNHLY, CDR2 FYNNEI. The CDR3 contains 15 residues. With 7 bases clipped from V and 1 base from J, the junction kept 10 bases outside the gene matches.

The DNA of the CDR3 is TGTGCCAGCAGCTCAGAGGGACTACCACAAGAGACCCAGTACTTC. Translated, it gives CASSSEGLPQETQYF. The chain links TRBV7-2 to TRBJ2-5, with TRBD2 identical over 7 bases. The CDR3 has 15 amino acids. V was clipped by 4 bases and J by 2 bases; unmatched bases: 7. CDR1 is SGHTA and CDR2 is FQGNSA in the germline V gene.

The chain joins TRBV6-6 to TRBJ1-5; D gene unclear. Trimming cost V 4 bases and J 5 bases, with 9 bases left between them. CDR1 and CDR2 from the germline V gene are MNHNY and SVGAGI (reference sequence). The CDR3 has 13 amino acids. The CDR3 DNA follows: TGTGCCAGCAGTTTTAACAGCTATCAGCCCCAGCATTTT. Protein product: CASSFNSYQPQHF.

This clone has more than one count but fewer than ten. The chain is built from TRBV7-8 and TRBJ2-2, with 7 positions matching TRBD2. The V gene's germline CDR1 is SGHVS and CDR2 FQNEAQ. This CDR3 comprises 21 residues. The trim removed 6 bases at V and 0 bases at J, leaving 22 bases unmatched. The chain's CDR3 is CASRQRGGAGRRFANTGELFF. CDR3 sequence (DNA): TGTGCCAGCAGACAGCGGGGTGGGGCAGGGCGACGATTCGCGAACACCGGGGAGCTGTTTTTT.

The chain's CDR3 is CASSLLHNNEQFF. For the CDR3, the DNA is TGTGCCAGCAGCTTACTTCATAACAATGAGCAGTTCTTC. The chain employs TRBV5-7 and TRBJ2-1; D gene unclear. TRBV5-7 is labeled an ORF, and its function is uncertain. The CDR3 sequence is 13 residues long. Deletions cut 2 bases from V and 5 bases from J, with 8 bases between.

This clone was observed a handful of times. This chain links TRBV2 with TRBJ1-5; 8 bases line up with TRBD1. Trimming cost V 11 bases and J 2 bases; bases outside gene matches: 8. CDR1 and CDR2 (germline): SNHLY, FYNNEI. The CDR3 has 14 amino acids. The CDR3 loop reads CASTGGVGNQPQHF. The CDR3 DNA sequence: TGTGCCTCAACAGGGGGTGTGGGCAATCAGCCCCAGCATTTT.

The J gene is TRBJ1-6, the V gene TRBV5-6; D might be TRBD1 (6 bases). Germline V CDR1 and CDR2: SGHDT, YYEEEE. The CDR3 is 15 residues long. V gave up 6 bases and J gave up 7 bases, with 17 bases separating them. The CDR3 reads CASIKSGTQNSPLHF. The DNA of the CDR3 is TGTGCCAGCATCAAATCCGGGACACAGAATTCACCCCTCCACTTT.

This clone was observed a single time. The chain links TRBV5-1 to TRBJ2-2; 7 nucleotides align to TRBD2. The CDR3 contains 14 residues. J gave up 6 bases and V 0 bases, and 2 bases lay outside the gene matches. Looked up from germline, CDR1 is SGHRS and CDR2 is YFSETQ. The CDR3 DNA reads as TGCGCCAGCAGCTTGGCCGCGGGGGCCGGGGAGCTGTTTTTT. Protein: CASSLAAGAGELFF. The complete variable domain, with remaining parts taken from reference TRBV5-1 and TRBJ2-2, reads KAGVTQTPRYLIKTRGQQVTLSCSPISGHRSVSWYQQTPGQGLQFLFEYFSETQRNKGNFPGRFSGRQFSNSRSEMNVSTLELGDSALYLCASSLAAGAGELFFGEGSRLTVL.

In its sample, this clone was seen a few times. V is TRBV7-9 and J is TRBJ2-7, with 8 nucleotides matching TRBD2. J lost 2 bases, V lost 4 bases, and 4 bases had no gene match. Per the germline V gene, CDR1 is SEHNR and CDR2 is FQNEAQ (reference sequence). The CDR3 consists of 14 residues. The CDR3: CASSSTSGPYEQYF. The CDR3 DNA sequence: TGTGCCAGCAGCTCTACTAGCGGACCCTACGAGCAGTACTTC.

The chain couples TRBV11-2 to TRBJ1-1; 7 bases are shared with TRBD1. J was trimmed by 2 bases and V by 1 base; bases with no gene match: 10. CDR3 size: 17 residues. CDR1 and CDR2 from the germline V gene are SGHAT and FQNNGV. As DNA, the CDR3 is TGTGCCAGCAGCTTAGGAAGACAGGGTGAGGGAAACACTGAAGCTTTCTTT. This codes for CASSLGRQGEGNTEAFF.

The rearrangement uses TRBV6-5 and TRBJ2-7, with 9 bases matching TRBD1. CDR1 is MNHEY, CDR2 SVGAGI, per germline. The CDR3 runs to 15 residues. Trimming at V came to 7 bases and at J to 1 base, leaving 8 bases not matched to a gene. The CDR3 here is CASTGQGGRSYEQYF. The CDR3 nucleotides read TGTGCCAGCACGGGACAGGGAGGGAGGTCCTACGAGCAGTACTTC.

V gene TRBV30 combines with J gene TRBJ2-2; possible D gene TRBD2, 5 bases. V lost 0 bases to trimming and J lost 0 bases, with 5 bases between them. This CDR3 has 14 amino acids. Per the germline V gene, CDR1 is GTSNPN and CDR2 is SVGIG (reference sequence). CDR3 in amino acids: CAWSVGANTGELFF. DNA for the CDR3: TGTGCCTGGAGTGTGGGAGCGAACACCGGGGAGCTGTTTTTT.

The J gene is TRBJ1-6, the V gene TRBV9, with TRBD1 matching over 11 bases. The CDR3 sequence is 14 residues long. Germline V gene lookup returns CDR1 SGDLS and CDR2 YYNGEE. V was clipped by 4 bases and J by 9 bases; unmatched bases: 3. The CDR3 is CASSPGTGGSPLHF. The DNA for the CDR3 is TGTGCCAGCAGCCCCGGGACAGGGGGTTCACCCCTCCACTTT.

This clone showed up just a few times. V gene TRBV18 combines with J gene TRBJ2-5, with D possibly matching TRBD1 (6 bases). This CDR3 is 14 amino acids long. Per the germline V gene, CDR1 is KGHSH and CDR2 is LQKENI. V gave up 2 bases and J gave up 2 bases, with 9 bases separating them. The CDR3 DNA reads TGTGCCAGCTCACCAAGGGGGTTACAAGAGACCCAGTACTTC. Translated, it gives CASSPRGLQETQYF.

The gene calls are TRBV11-2 and TRBJ2-3; 10 bases line up with TRBD1. Per germline, CDR1 SGHAT and CDR2 FQNNGV. The CDR3 runs to 16 residues. After removal of 0 bases from V and 5 bases from J, the junction contained 5 bases not matched to a gene. In DNA, the CDR3 is TGTGCCAGCAGCTTAGACGACAGGGGGCTAGGAGATACGCAGTATTTT. Residues: CASSLDDRGLGDTQYF.

This chain uses TRBV28 with TRBJ1-5, with 8 bases that match TRBD1. The CDR3 runs 15 residues. From germline, CDR1 is MDHEN and CDR2 SYDVKM. Unmatched junction bases numbered 11, after V lost 6 bases and J lost 7 bases. The CDR3 region has the DNA TGTGCCAGCAGGGTGGACAGGGTTAAGGGGCAGCCCCAGCATTTT. Its translation is CASRVDRVKGQPQHF.

This chain links TRBV13 with TRBJ1-2; D unclear. The germline V and J ends were trimmed by 5 bases and 7 bases, with 17 bases remaining between them. Looked up from germline, CDR1 is PRHDT and CDR2 is FYEKMQ (reference sequence). The CDR3 sequence is 14 residues long. CDR3 coding DNA: TGTGCCAGCAGCCCCCGCGGAAACACGGCTGGCTACACCTTC. The encoded protein is CASSPRGNTAGYTF.

The chain joins TRBV15 to TRBJ2-3; 10 bases map to TRBD2. V was clipped by 1 base and J by 2 bases; unmatched bases: 6. CDR1 is LNHNV, CDR2 YYDKDF, per germline (reference sequence). The CDR3 contains 17 residues. CDR3 sequence (DNA): TGTGCCACCAGCAGAGGAGGCAGCGGGGGGGCCACAGATACGCAGTATTTT. This codes for CATSRGGSGGATDTQYF.

V and J are TRBV19 and TRBJ1-1; 9 bases match TRBD1. V gave up 5 bases and J gave up 4 bases; unmatched junction bases: 2. The CDR3 contains 13 residues. Germline-derived CDR1 and CDR2 are LNHDA and SQIVND (reference sequence). CDR3 loop: CASSWTGVTEAFF. CDR3 DNA sequence: TGTGCCAGTAGTTGGACAGGGGTCACTGAAGCTTTCTTT.

A single count supports this clone. The chain joins TRBV5-1 to TRBJ2-5; 8 bases line up with TRBD1. With 4 bases clipped from V and 1 base from J, the junction kept 6 bases outside the gene matches. CDR3 size: 15 residues. Germline V gene lookup returns CDR1 SGHRS and CDR2 YFSETQ. CDR3 DNA sequence: TGCGCCAGCAGCAGCTCCGGGACAGGCCAAGAGACCCAGTACTTC. Its protein product is CASSSSGTGQETQYF.

The chain recombines TRBV11-2 with TRBJ2-7, with 7 bases fitting TRBD1. CDR3 size: 15 residues. CDR1 is SGHAT and CDR2 is FQNNGV in the germline V gene. V lost 1 base, J lost 1 base, and 4 bases stayed unmatched. The CDR3 loop is CASSLGQGPSYEQYF. CDR3 sequence (DNA): TGTGCCAGCAGCTTAGGACAGGGCCCTTCCTACGAGCAGTACTTC.

This chain connects TRBV4-2 to TRBJ1-2; 8 bases align to TRBD1. The V gene end was trimmed by 1 base and the J gene end by 5 bases; junction bases not matched to a gene: 21. Germline V lookup: CDR1 LGHNA, CDR2 YNFKEQ. The CDR3 is made up of 20 amino acids. The CDR3, as DNA: TGTGCCAGCAGCCAAGGGATCCGGTTGGCAGGGGGCCGACAGGGTTATGGCTACACCTTC. It encodes CASSQGIRLAGGRQGYGYTF.

The chain has TRBV11-2 and TRBJ2-7; 7 nucleotides match TRBD1. The V segment lost 4 bases and the J segment 1 base; nucleotides outside the gene matches: 7. Germline CDR1 and CDR2: SGHAT and FQNNGV. The CDR3 totals 15 residues. The DNA for the CDR3 is TGTGCCAGCAGCTACTCCGGGACAGTTTCCTACGAGCAGTACTTC. Encoded protein: CASSYSGTVSYEQYF. Looking up the rest from reference TRBV11-2 and TRBJ2-7 gives the full variable domain: EAGVAQSPRYKIIEKRQSVAFWCNPISGHATLYWYQQILGQGPKLLIQFQNNGVVDDSQLPKDRFSAERLKGVDSTLKIQPAKLEDSAVYLCASSYSGTVSYEQYFGPGTRLTVT.

The rearrangement links TRBV7-8 to TRBJ2-3; 12 nucleotides agree with TRBD2. V dropped 3 bases and J dropped 3; count of bases not matched to a gene: 7. Germline V CDR1 and CDR2: SGHVS, FQNEAQ. There are 17 residues in the CDR3. CDR3 in amino acids: CASSFQVTSGRTDTQYF. In DNA, the CDR3 is TGTGCCAGCAGCTTTCAGGTGACTAGCGGGAGAACAGATACGCAGTATTTT. The complete variable domain, with remaining parts taken from reference TRBV7-8 and TRBJ2-3, reads GAGVSQSPRYKVAKRGQDVALRCDPISGHVSLFWYQQALGQGPEFLTYFQNEAQLDKSGLPSDRFFAERPEGSVSTLKIQRTQQEDSAVYLCASSFQVTSGRTDTQYFGPGTRLTVL.

The gene calls are TRBV29-1 and TRBJ2-7; 8 nucleotides line up with TRBD1. This CDR3 comprises 16 residues. With V trimmed by 4 bases and J by 4 bases, 15 bases remained unmatched. Germline assignment: CDR1 SQVTM and CDR2 ANQGSEA. CDR3 loop: CSVALLKQGALYEQYF. CDR3 sequence (DNA): TGCAGCGTTGCCCTCTTAAAGCAGGGGGCTTTGTACGAGCAGTACTTC.

This chain uses TRBV25-1 with TRBJ1-1; D possibly corresponds to TRBD1 (5 bases). The V gene's germline CDR1 is MGHDK and CDR2 SYGVNS. The CDR3 has 16 amino acids. V lost 6 bases and J lost 4, with 21 bases in between. The CDR3 spells CASSQPHTGDGTEAFF. CDR3 coding DNA: TGTGCCAGCAGCCAACCTCATACGGGGGACGGCACTGAAGCTTTCTTT. The entire variable domain, with the rest obtained from reference TRBV25-1 and TRBJ1-1, is as follows: EADIYQTPRYLVIGTGKKITLECSQTMGHDKMYWYQQDPGMELHLIHYSYGVNSTEKGDLSSESTVSRIRTEHFPLTLESARPSHTSQYLCASSQPHTGDGTEAFFGQGTRLTVV.

Within the sample, this clone is medium-sized. V gene TRBV7-8 combines with J gene TRBJ1-2; D is possibly TRBD1 (6 bases). Germline CDR1 and CDR2: SGHVS and FQNEAQ. V was clipped by 1 base and J by 4 bases, with 10 bases between them. The CDR3 extends over 14 amino acids. CDR3 protein: CASSLGGQAYGYTF. The CDR3, as DNA: TGTGCCAGCAGCTTAGGGGGGCAAGCCTATGGCTACACCTTC.